This T cell receptor beta chain was sequenced during a study of T cells in Graves' hyperthyroidism and ophthalmopathy. With 0 bases removed from V and 0 bases from J, the gap between germline ends came to 9 bases. This CDR3 region has 16 residues. The germline gives CDR1 MNHEY, CDR2 SVGAGI. Researchers took RNA transcripts and amplified the TCR beta CDR3 regions from them. HTBI primers were employed in a first-round RT-PCR of the TCR CDR3. TCRdb processed the multiplex PCR reads anew with MiXCR; each CDR3 protein has one entry. The sample lists about 640,000 distinct CDR3 sequences, around 21% occurring once.

This clonotype was obtained from a man aged 25-40 years with Graves' ophthalmopathy. V gene TRBV6-5 combines with J gene TRBJ1-3; D not resolved. Sequences were obtained from blood. CDR3 region: CASSYSILVSGNTIYF. CDR3 DNA: TGTGCCAGCAGTTACTCGATCTTAGTCTCTGGAAACACCATATATTTT.